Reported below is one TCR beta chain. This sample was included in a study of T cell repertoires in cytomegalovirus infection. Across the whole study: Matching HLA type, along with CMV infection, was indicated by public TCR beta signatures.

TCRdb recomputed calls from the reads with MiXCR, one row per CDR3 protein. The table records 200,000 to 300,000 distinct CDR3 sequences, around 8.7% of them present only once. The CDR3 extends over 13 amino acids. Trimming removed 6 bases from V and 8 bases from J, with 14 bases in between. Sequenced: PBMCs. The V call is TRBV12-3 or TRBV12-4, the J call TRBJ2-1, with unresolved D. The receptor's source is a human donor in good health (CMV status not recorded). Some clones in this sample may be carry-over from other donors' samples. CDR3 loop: CASRPDELYEQFF. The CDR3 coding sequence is TGTGCCAGCAGACCCGACGAACTTTATGAGCAGTTCTTC.